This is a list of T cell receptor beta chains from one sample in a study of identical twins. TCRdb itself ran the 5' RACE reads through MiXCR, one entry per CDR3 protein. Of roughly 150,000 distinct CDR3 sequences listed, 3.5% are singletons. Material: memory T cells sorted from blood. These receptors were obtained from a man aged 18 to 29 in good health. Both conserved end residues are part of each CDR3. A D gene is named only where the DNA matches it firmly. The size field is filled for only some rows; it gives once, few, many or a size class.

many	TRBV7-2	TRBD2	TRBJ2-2	TGTGCCAGCAGCGGAAGCGGGAGAGTCACCGGGGAGCTGTTTTTT	CASSGSGRVTGELFF
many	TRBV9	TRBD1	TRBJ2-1	TGTGCCAGCAGCAGCTCCGGGACAGGGTCCGGTGAGCAGTTCTTC	CASSSSGTGSGEQFF
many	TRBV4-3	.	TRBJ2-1	TGCGCCAGCAGAGACCAACCACAGGGATACAATGAGCAGTTCTTC	CASRDQPQGYNEQFF
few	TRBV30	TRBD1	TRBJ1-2	TGTGCCTGGAGTGTCCCCCTGGGACAGGGGTTGGGTGGCTACACCTTC	CAWSVPLGQGLGGYTF
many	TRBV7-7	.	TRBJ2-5	TGTGCCAGCAGCTTAGACCACCAAGAGACCCAGTACTTC	CASSLDHQETQYF
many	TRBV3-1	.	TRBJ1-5	TGTGCCAGCAGCCAGTCACAGGGCAGGCAGCCCCAGCATTTT	CASSQSQGRQPQHF
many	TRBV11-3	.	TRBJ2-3	TGTGCCAGCAGCCCTAACGGTCGGGGGCCAGATACGCAGTATTTT	CASSPNGRGPDTQYF
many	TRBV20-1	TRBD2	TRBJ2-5	TGCAGTGCTGGAGGACTAGCGGGAGCCACGGGGGGGCAAGAGACCCAGTACTTC	CSAGGLAGATGGQETQYF
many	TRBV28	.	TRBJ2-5	TGTGCCAGCAGTTCTAGCGCCGGGACCCCTGTGGCCAAGGAGGAGACCCAGTACTTC	CASSSSAGTPVAKEETQYF
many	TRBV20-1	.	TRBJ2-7	TGCAGTGCTAGAGATTTACTGGCGGGTTACGAGCAGTACTTC	CSARDLLAGYEQYF
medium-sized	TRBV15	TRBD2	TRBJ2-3	TGTGCCACCTCTTTACTAGCGGGAGAGGATACGCAGTATTTT	CATSLLAGEDTQYF
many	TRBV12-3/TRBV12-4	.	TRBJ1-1	TGTGCCAGCACCTTCGGCGCGGGGGTTACACCCATGAACACTGAAGCTTTCTTT	CASTFGAGVTPMNTEAFF
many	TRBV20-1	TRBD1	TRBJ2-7	TGCAGTGCCGCTACCGGGACAGGGGTGAACGAGCAGTACTTC	CSAATGTGVNEQYF
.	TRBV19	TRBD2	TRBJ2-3	TGTGCCAGTAGCCTAGCGGGTTCACACACAGATACGCAGTATTTT	CASSLAGSHTDTQYF
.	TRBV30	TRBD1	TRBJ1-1	TGTGCCTGGAGAGGGGACAGGGGTAGGGCTGAAGCTTTCTTT	CAWRGDRGRAEAFF
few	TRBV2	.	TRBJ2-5	TGTGCCAGCAGGGGAGTGGTTGGTAGATTCCAACAAGAGACCCAGTACTTC	CASRGVVGRFQQETQYF
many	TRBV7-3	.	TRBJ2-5	TGTGCCAGCAGCTTAAATCTGAGGCCAGGGGAGACCCAGTACTTC	CASSLNLRPGETQYF
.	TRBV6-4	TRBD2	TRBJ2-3	TGTGCCAGCAGCCCGGCTAGCGGACCCACAGATACGCAGTATTTT	CASSPASGPTDTQYF
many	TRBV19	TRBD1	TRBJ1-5	TGTGCCAGTAAGTTGCGAGAAGGACAGGAAAGCAATCAGCCCCAGCATTTT	CASKLREGQESNQPQHF
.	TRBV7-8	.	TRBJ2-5	TGTGCCAGCAGCTCACGAGGCGCCCCGTACCAAGAGACCCAGTACTTC	CASSSRGAPYQETQYF
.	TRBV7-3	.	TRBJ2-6	TGTGCCAGCAGCCCAACAGCGTCTGGGGCCAACGTCCTGACTTTC	CASSPTASGANVLTF
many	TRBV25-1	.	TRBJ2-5	TGTGCCAGCAGTGAATATGAGGAGACCCAGTACTTC	CASSEYEETQYF
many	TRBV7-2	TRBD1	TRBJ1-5	TGTGCCAGCAGCTTAGGGACAGGGATGAGTCAGCCCCAGCATTTT	CASSLGTGMSQPQHF
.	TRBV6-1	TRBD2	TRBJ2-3	TGTGCCAGCGGCTTTGGGCGGGAGGGCACAGATACGCAGTATTTT	CASGFGREGTDTQYF
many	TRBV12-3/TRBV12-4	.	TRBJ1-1	TGTGCCAGCAGCCCTTCTGGGATTGAAGCTTTCTTT	CASSPSGIEAFF
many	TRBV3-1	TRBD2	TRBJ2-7	TGTGCCAGCAGCTCACTCTCGGCGGGCGGGAGGACCTACGAGCAGTACTTC	CASSSLSAGGRTYEQYF
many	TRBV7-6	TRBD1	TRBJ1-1	TGTGCCAGCAGCTTAGATTCACAGGGGGCGGCGGAAGCTTTCTTT	CASSLDSQGAAEAFF
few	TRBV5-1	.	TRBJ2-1	TGCGCCAGCAGCTTTGTCTCGTCCTACAATGAGCAGTTCTTC	CASSFVSSYNEQFF
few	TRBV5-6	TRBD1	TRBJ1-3	TGTGCCAGCAGCTTGTCATTAGGACAGGGGAAAGGAAACACCATATATTTT	CASSLSLGQGKGNTIYF
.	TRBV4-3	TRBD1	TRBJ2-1	TGCGCCAGCAGCCAAGATATTGACAGGGGGATCAATGAGCAGTTCTTC	CASSQDIDRGINEQFF
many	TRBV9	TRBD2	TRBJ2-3	TGTGCCAGCAGCTCCCAGCGGGGCCCTAGCACAGATACGCAGTATTTT	CASSSQRGPSTDTQYF
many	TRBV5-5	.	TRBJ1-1	TGTGCCAGCAGCTTGGTTGGGAAGTTGGGCACTGAAGCTTTCTTT	CASSLVGKLGTEAFF
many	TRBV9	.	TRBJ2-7	TGTGCCAGCAGCGTAGGAGCGTCCGAGCAGTACTTC	CASSVGASEQYF
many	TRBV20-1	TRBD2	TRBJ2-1	TGCAGTGGCAGGGGGACTAGCGGGCTTGAGCAGTTCTTC	CSGRGTSGLEQFF
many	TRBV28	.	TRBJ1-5	TGTGCCAGTAGAGGGGGGACGGCATATCAGCCCCAGCATTTT	CASRGGTAYQPQHF
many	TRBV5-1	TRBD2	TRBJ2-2	TGCGCCAGCAGGGTCGGGACTAGCGGCCATTCAATGGGCACCGGGGAGCTGTTTTTT	CASRVGTSGHSMGTGELFF
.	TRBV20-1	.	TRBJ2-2	TGCAGTGCTAGAGCTGGGTGGGGAGACGGGGAGCTGTTTTTT	CSARAGWGDGELFF
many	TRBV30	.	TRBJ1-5	TGTGCCTGGAATGTGGGGCGTCAGCCCCAGCATTTT	CAWNVGRQPQHF
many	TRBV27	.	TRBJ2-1	TGTGCCAGCAGTTTATCGGGCAGGGACACCTACAATGAGCAGTTCTTC	CASSLSGRDTYNEQFF
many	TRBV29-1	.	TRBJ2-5	TGCAGCGTTGTAGGGGTTCAAGAGACCCAGTACTTC	CSVVGVQETQYF
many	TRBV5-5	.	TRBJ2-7	TGTGCCAGCAGCTTCTCTAATCCCCCATCGCAGTACTTC	CASSFSNPPSQYF
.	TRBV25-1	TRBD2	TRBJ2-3	TGTGCCAGCAGTGAACTTGCGGGAGTGTCGGATACGCAGTATTTT	CASSELAGVSDTQYF
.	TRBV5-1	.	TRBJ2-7	TGCGCCAGCAGCTCCAGGTTGACCCCGGGACCGACTCCGGGCTACGAGCAGTACTTC	CASSSRLTPGPTPGYEQYF
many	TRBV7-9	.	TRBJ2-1	TGTGCCAGCAGCCCCGCTTGGAGACTCTACAATGAGCAGTTCTTC	CASSPAWRLYNEQFF
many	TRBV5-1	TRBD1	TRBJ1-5	TGCGCCAGCAGCTTGACAGGGGTCCAACAGCCCCAGCATTTT	CASSLTGVQQPQHF
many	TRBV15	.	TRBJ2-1	TGTGCCACCAGCAGAGACCCGGCTCCCGGAGCCAATGAGCAGTTCTTC	CATSRDPAPGANEQFF